The 24 T cell receptor beta chains presented below share a single source sample, sequenced in a study of radiotherapy plus CTLA-4 blockade in lung cancer. Clones were read by immunoSEQ multiplex PCR, and TCRdb kept only the in-frame ones, dropping some. The data show 50,000 to 65,000 clones, about 80% seen once. The sequences come from peripheral blood, collected from a patient treated with radiotherapy plus ipilimumab. The origin of the receptors is a human donor with non-small cell lung cancer whose response to radiotherapy plus ipilimumab could not be evaluated.

The CDR3 loop is CASSFPLAGSNTGELFF. The CDR3 DNA reads as TGTGCCAGCAGCTTCCCCCTAGCGGGCAGTAACACCGGGGAGCTGTTTTTT. The gene calls are TRBV7-6 and TRBJ2-2; 8 nucleotides align to TRBD2. CDR1 is SGHVS, CDR2 FNYEAQ, per germline. J gave up 2 bases and V 3 bases, and 8 bases lay outside the gene matches. The CDR3 is made up of 17 amino acids.

CDR3 bases: TGTGCCAGCAGCCCGACAGGGCTTGAACGAGAGACCCAGTACTTC. Translation: CASSPTGLERETQYF. The rearrangement links TRBV7-7 to TRBJ2-5; 7 positions agree with TRBD1. The CDR3 sequence is 15 residues long. Losses at the gene ends were 5 bases for V and 4 bases for J; bases not matched to a gene: 10. The germline V gene encodes CDR1 SSHAT and CDR2 FNYEAQ (reference sequence). The full variable domain, completed using reference TRBV7-7 and TRBJ2-5, is GAGVSQSPRYKVTKRGQDVTLRCDPISSHATLYWYQQALGQGPEFLTYFNYEAQPDKSGLPSDRFSAERPEGSISTLTIQRTEQRDSAMYRCASSPTGLERETQYFGPGTRLLVL.

This clone was found a few times. The V call is TRBV5-1, the J call TRBJ2-7; TRBD1 matches at 9 bases. This CDR3 spans 15 amino acids. Per the germline V gene, CDR1 is SGHRS and CDR2 is YFSETQ. V lost 0 bases to trimming and J lost 5 bases; unmatched junction nucleotides: 6. CDR3 coding DNA: TGCGCCAGCAGCTTGGGGACAGGGGTGTTACACGAGCAGTACTTC. This codes for CASSLGTGVLHEQYF. The whole variable domain, filled in from reference TRBV5-1 and TRBJ2-7, reads KAGVTQTPRYLIKTRGQQVTLSCSPISGHRSVSWYQQTPGQGLQFLFEYFSETQRNKGNFPGRFSGRQFSNSRSEMNVSTLELGDSALYLCASSLGTGVLHEQYFGPGTRLTVT.

This clone has a single count. The V and J genes are TRBV7-2 and TRBJ2-1, with 15 bases lining up with TRBD2. The germline V gene encodes CDR1 SGHTA and CDR2 FQGNSA. The CDR3 has 16 amino acids. The V and J ends lost 5 bases and 7 bases, in that order; junction bases with no gene match: 6. The CDR3 is CASSPQGTSGRNEQFF. Here the CDR3 DNA reads TGTGCCAGCAGCCCGCAGGGGACTAGCGGGAGGAATGAGCAGTTCTTC.

The chain joins TRBV28 to TRBJ1-5; D unresolved. The V gene's germline CDR1 is MDHEN and CDR2 SYDVKM. The CDR3 totals 15 residues. V lost 2 bases and J 6 bases, leaving 14 bases between the germline ends. CDR3 nucleotides: TGTGCCAGCAGTTTAGATCAGATGGCGGGTCAGCCCCAGCATTTT. This gives the protein CASSLDQMAGQPQHF.

This sequence joins TRBV25-1 and TRBJ2-7; 8 positions agree with TRBD2. V shed 8 bases, J shed 0 bases, and the junction held 9 bases outside the gene matches. Per germline, CDR1 MGHDK and CDR2 SYGVNS. CDR3 length: 15 residues. CDR3 sequence (DNA): TGTGCCAGCGGGAGCGGGGGCGTGAGCTCCTACGAGCAGTACTTC. It encodes CASGSGGVSSYEQYF.

The chain has TRBV15 and TRBJ1-5; D is undetermined. The CDR3 extends over 15 amino acids. CDR1 is LNHNV and CDR2 is YYDKDF in the germline V gene (reference sequence). V was shortened by 0 bases and J by 2 bases, with 8 bases between the two germline ends. This chain's CDR3 is CATSRDLNRNQPQHF. In DNA form, the CDR3 reads TGTGCCACCAGCAGAGATCTTAATCGCAATCAGCCCCAGCATTTT. Using reference TRBV15 and TRBJ1-5 for the parts outside the CDR3, the full variable domain is DAMVIQNPRYQVTQFGKPVTLSCSQTLNHNVMYWYQQKSSQAPKLLFHYYDKDFNNEADTPDNFQSRRPNTSFCFLDIRSPGLGDTAMYLCATSRDLNRNQPQHFGDGTRLSIL.

The chain employs TRBV6-6 and TRBJ2-7; D possibly corresponds to TRBD2 (6 bases). Germline assignment: CDR1 MNHNY and CDR2 SVGAGI (reference sequence). The CDR3 is 11 residues long. Deletions cut 6 bases from V and 7 bases from J, with 10 bases between. The DNA of the CDR3 is TGTGCCAGCAGAGGGGCGGGGGAGCAGTACTTC. This encodes CASRGAGEQYF.

The genes are TRBV18 and TRBJ1-1; no clear D gene. From germline, CDR1 is KGHSH and CDR2 LQKENI. V was clipped by 1 base and J by 8 bases, with 17 bases between them. The CDR3 loop spans 15 amino acids. The CDR3, as DNA: TGTGCCAGCTCACCACGGATCACCCGGGTAATAGAAGCTTTCTTT. Encoded protein: CASSPRITRVIEAFF.

In this sample, this clone turned up once. The chain links TRBV5-4 to TRBJ2-3; 7 bases align to TRBD1. The V and J ends lost 4 bases and 6 bases, in that order; junction bases with no gene match: 11. The CDR3 totals 15 residues. The germline V gene encodes CDR1 SGHNT and CDR2 YYREEE (reference sequence). CDR3 in DNA: TGTGCCAGCAGCGACCAACAGGGGTTTAGGGATACGCAGTATTTT. Its translation is CASSDQQGFRDTQYF.

The rearrangement uses TRBV6-6 and TRBJ1-2, with TRBD1 matching over 10 bases. This CDR3 comprises 16 residues. Unmatched junction bases numbered 14, after V lost 5 bases and J lost 8 bases. Per germline, CDR1 MNHNY and CDR2 SVGAGI (reference sequence). As DNA, the CDR3 is TGTGCCAGCAGTAATTCCAGACAGGGGGCAGGTGGAGGCTACACCTTC. The encoded protein is CASSNSRQGAGGGYTF.

CDR3 in DNA: TGTGCCAGCAGTTTTCGGGTTGCGAACATTCAGTACTTC. It encodes CASSFRVANIQYF. The genes are TRBV27 and TRBJ2-4; the D is unclear. There are 13 residues in the CDR3. Germline CDR1 MNHEY, CDR2 SMNVEV (reference sequence). The ends were cut back, 3 bases at V and 7 bases at J, with 10 bases in the middle.

The rearrangement uses TRBV9 and TRBJ2-5, with D perhaps TRBD2 (5 bases). This CDR3 is built from 14 residues. Germline V gene lookup returns CDR1 SGDLS and CDR2 YYNGEE. V was clipped by 4 bases and J by 11 bases, with 21 bases between them. CDR3 region: CASSPSGRAEEQYF. In DNA form, the CDR3 reads TGTGCCAGCAGCCCTTCGGGCAGAGCGGAAGAGCAGTACTTC. The full variable domain, with the rest looked up from reference TRBV9 and TRBJ2-5, is DSGVTQTPKHLITATGQRVTLRCSPRSGDLSVYWYQQSLDQGLQFLIQYYNGEERAKGNILERFSAQQFPDLHSELNLSSLELGDSALYFCASSPSGRAEEQYFGPGTRLLVL.

This clone was detected a few times. The V gene is TRBV29-1, the J gene TRBJ1-2; D is uncertain. Germline assignment: CDR1 SQVTM and CDR2 ANQGSEA. There are 10 residues in the CDR3. Deletions cut 4 bases from V and 6 bases from J, with 6 bases between. The DNA of the CDR3 is TGCAGCGTTGGGGAGAATGGCTACACCTTC. Its protein product is CSVGENGYTF.

This clone appeared a single time. The V and J genes are TRBV7-6 and TRBJ2-1, with TRBD1 identical over 8 bases. Looked up from germline, CDR1 is SGHVS and CDR2 is FNYEAQ. The J segment lost 6 bases and the V segment lost 3 bases, leaving 7 bases of the junction unmatched. This CDR3 comprises 15 residues. The CDR3, as DNA: TGTGCCAGCAGCTTCGGGCAGGGGGCTTTCAATGAGCAGTTCTTC. It encodes CASSFGQGAFNEQFF.

The genes are TRBV9 and TRBJ2-3, with D tentatively TRBD2 (5 bases). Germline V gene data show CDR1 as SGDLS and CDR2 as YYNGEE. The CDR3 contains 14 residues. V was shortened by 0 bases and J by 4 bases, with 9 bases between the two germline ends. CDR3 nucleotide sequence: TGTGCCAGCAGCGTAGTGGGGAGCTCAGATACGCAGTATTTT. This translates into CASSVVGSSDTQYF.

The rearrangement links TRBV4-1 to TRBJ2-6; D perhaps matches TRBD1 (6 bases). Trimming removed 5 bases at V and 0 bases at J, with 17 bases between. Germline assignment: CDR1 MGHRA and CDR2 YSYEKL. This CDR3 has 18 residues. CDR3 loop: CASSFRQADVSGANVLTF. The CDR3 DNA sequence: TGCGCCAGCAGCTTCCGACAGGCGGATGTCTCTGGGGCCAACGTCCTGACTTTC.

The chain carries TRBV7-2 and TRBJ2-5; D is perhaps TRBD2 (7 bases). This CDR3 region has 16 residues. CDR1 and CDR2 from the germline V gene are SGHTA and FQGNSA. V lost 4 bases to trimming and J lost 5 bases, with 20 bases between them. The CDR3 spells CASSWPLGGGLETQYF. The DNA of the CDR3 is TGTGCCAGCAGCTGGCCTCTAGGGGGGGGCCTTGAGACCCAGTACTTC.

CDR3 residues: CATRGAIRTESNYGYTF. In nucleotides, the CDR3 is TGTGCCACCAGAGGGGCAATTAGGACGGAGTCTAACTATGGCTACACCTTC. The J gene is TRBJ1-2, the V gene TRBV15; possible D gene TRBD1, 5 bases. The germline V gene has CDR1 LNHNV and CDR2 YYDKDF (reference sequence). The CDR3 length is 17 residues. V was pared by 6 bases and J by 0 bases, with 20 bases between.

This chain links TRBV28 with TRBJ2-3, with 12 bases that match TRBD2. Germline V gene sequence: CDR1 MDHEN, CDR2 SYDVKM. V was pared by 2 bases and J by 6 bases, with 6 bases of the junction left unmatched. The CDR3 is made up of 16 amino acids. CDR3 sequence: CASSLHWTSGKDTQYF. As DNA, the CDR3 is TGTGCCAGCAGTTTACACTGGACTAGCGGGAAGGATACGCAGTATTTT.

This sequence joins TRBV6-5 and TRBJ2-7; D remains ambiguous. The germline gives CDR1 MNHEY, CDR2 SVGAGI. The CDR3 is 16 residues long. The V end was cut by 0 bases, the J end by 3 bases, with 15 bases between. The CDR3 sequence is CASSYSWAPDVYEQYF. The CDR3 region has the DNA TGTGCCAGCAGTTACTCCTGGGCCCCCGATGTCTACGAGCAGTACTTC.

CDR3 residues: CASSLGTVQETQYF. CDR3 DNA sequence: TGTGCCAGCAGCTTGGGGACAGTACAAGAGACCCAGTACTTC. This rearrangement joins TRBV5-5 to TRBJ2-5, with D possibly TRBD1 on 6 matching bases. Between the trimmed V and J ends, which lost 0 bases and 2 bases, there was a span of 8 bases. The CDR3 sequence is 14 residues long. CDR1 and CDR2 (germline): SGHKS, YYEKEE (reference sequence). Based on the CDR3 plus reference TRBV5-5 and TRBJ2-5, the full variable domain is DAGVTQSPTHLIKTRGQQVTLRCSPISGHKSVSWYQQVLGQGPQFIFQYYEKEERGRGNFPDRFSARQFPNYSSELNVNALLLGDSALYLCASSLGTVQETQYFGPGTRLLVL.

The chain couples TRBV4-1 to TRBJ2-2; tentative D call: TRBD1 (6 bases). Germline V CDR1 and CDR2: MGHRA, YSYEKL. V lost 0 bases and J lost 2, with 16 bases in between. The CDR3 has 18 amino acids. As DNA, the CDR3 is TGCGCCAGCAGCCAAGATTGGACAGTACTACCTAACACCGGGGAGCTGTTTTTT. Translated: CASSQDWTVLPNTGELFF.

This chain uses TRBV19 with TRBJ1-2; D not resolved. CDR3 length equals 15 residues. Trimming took 3 bases from V and 3 from J, leaving 14 bases between them. The V gene's germline CDR1 is LNHDA and CDR2 SQIVND (reference sequence). In DNA, the CDR3 is TGTGCCAGTAGTATGCTTCGGGGAGGTGACTATGGCTACACCTTC. Translating gives CASSMLRGGDYGYTF.